One TCR beta chain is described in this entry. This clonotype was detected ten times or more. What this receptor recognizes is not known. Per-base quality was not reported, and no clone a single base away is much larger than it. The record originates from a study of T-cell memory formation after mild COVID-19 (TCRdb year 2021). About the investigation overall: Most TCR sequence clusters were specific to one of the two donors. In a couple of donors, T-cell clones that expanded and contracted after mild COVID-19 were tracked by sequencing TCRalpha and TCRbeta repertoires over time. Two young, previously healthy adult volunteers made up the cohort, one male and one female.

Sequencing instrument: Illumina NovaSeq 6000. TCRalpha and TCRbeta cDNA libraries were built by 5'RACE with constant-segment primers, adding sample barcodes and unique molecular identifiers. Trizol reagent was used to extract RNA from every sample. Amplification of the libraries took two PCR steps, and the second step added a second sample barcode plus Illumina TruSeq adapters. Sequencing of libraries was performed on an Illumina NovaSeq with 2 x 150 bp paired-end reads. Concerning the study's data processing: With migec v1.2.7, reads were demultiplexed and then collapsed into UMI-guided consensus sequences. Using mixcr v2.1.11, UMI consensuses were aligned to TRA and TRB V and J templates and then assembled into clonotypes. A clonotype was counted as expanded or contracted only if both edgeR and NoisET called the change significant, with noise models trained on biological replicates. For edgeR calls, a false discovery rate-adjusted p below 0.01 and a log2 fold-change threshold of 1 were applied. As an exploratory analysis of dynamics, max-normalized trajectories of the 1000 most abundant clonotypes were examined with PCA combined with hierarchical clustering. The CD4 or CD8 phenotype of responding clones was assigned using the separately sequenced CD4+ and CD8+ repertoires. The raw public data were reprocessed by TCRdb itself: fastp quality trimming at Q25, MiXCR clonotype calling, in-frame beta chains only. Entries that share a CDR3 protein sequence are merged under the most common genes and DNA. TCRdb's processing, not the authors', yielded these V and J calls. A total of about 190,000 distinct CDR3 sequences appear in this sample, around 16% of them only once. 2% to 3% of the sample lies in the top ten.

The investigation overall reported the following: The study included only a couple of mild cases, and larger cohorts that include severe cases with pre-infection samples were judged to be necessary. The second-wave clones that peaked on day 37 were not confirmed to be SARS-CoV-2 specific. Contracting CD4+ clones turned up mainly in the CM and EM memory subsets, whereas EMRA was where CD8+ clones were enriched. The detection of some responding clones in pre-infection memory suggests that pre-existing cross-reactive memory T cells joined the SARS-CoV-2 response. Clones that contracted from day 15 to 85 showed balanced CD4/CD8 phenotypes, whereas a second wave of clones that expanded from day 15 to 37 leaned towards CD4+.

Here V drops 1 base and J drops 2 bases, and the junction holds 1 base not matched to any gene. Based on the germline V gene (reference sequence), the CDR1 and CDR2 sequences are MNHNY and SVGAGI. The CDR3 sequence holds 14 residues, the cysteine and phenylalanine included. Kept here is only the CDR3 DNA, which spans 42 bases and is read in frame from base 1. Ficoll-Paque density gradient centrifugation was used to isolate PBMCs. The specimen sequenced was PBMCs or a T cell subset sorted from them (not recorded which). The chain is encoded by TRBV6-6 joined to TRBJ2-5; TRBD2 fits 7 bases in the junction. The clonotype comes from an adult woman who had mild COVID-19 (a few samples of this study predate the infection). The sample titles of this study are shuffled in the database, so cell type and time point are left out; the donor was told from shared clones. The CDR3 protein: CASSYFGGQETQYF. The nucleotide sequence is TGTGCCAGCAGTTACTTCGGGGGGCAAGAGACCCAGTACTTC.